This T cell receptor beta chain was profiled in a study of monozygotic twins with inflammatory bowel disease. This CDR3 contains 15 residues. Germline loops: CDR1 SGHRS, CDR2 YFSETQ. From around 3,300 ng of total RNA, each TCR library was prepared. Added by template switching were UMIs that each held a 6-nucleotide sample barcode. TCRdb re-called the 5' RACE reads; every CDR3 protein appears as one record, without DNA. With about 210,000 distinct CDR3 sequences in the sample, the ten largest clones hold approximately 7.7%. Whole blood without T cell sorting served as the source of isolated total RNA. Source material: blood. The source is a human donor with ulcerative colitis or Crohn's disease, or a healthy co-twin of an affected twin (not recorded which). The gene calls are TRBV5-1 and TRBJ2-5; the D call of TRBD2 rests on TCRdb alone, since no DNA is present to check it. The chain's CDR3 is CASSEGTSGSGTQYF.